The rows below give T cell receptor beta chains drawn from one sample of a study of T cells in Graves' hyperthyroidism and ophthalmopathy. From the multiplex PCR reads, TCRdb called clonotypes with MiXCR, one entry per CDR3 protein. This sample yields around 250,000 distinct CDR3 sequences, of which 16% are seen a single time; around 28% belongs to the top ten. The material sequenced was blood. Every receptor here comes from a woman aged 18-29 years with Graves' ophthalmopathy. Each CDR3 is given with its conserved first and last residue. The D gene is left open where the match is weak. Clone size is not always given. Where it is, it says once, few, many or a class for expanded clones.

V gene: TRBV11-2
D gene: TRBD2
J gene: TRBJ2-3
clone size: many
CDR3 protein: CASSQPRSSGGTDTQYF
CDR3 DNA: TGTGCCAGCAGCCAGCCCCGGAGTAGCGGGGGTACAGATACGCAGTATTTT

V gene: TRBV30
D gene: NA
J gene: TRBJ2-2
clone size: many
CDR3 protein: CAWRRYGELFF
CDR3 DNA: TGTGCCTGGAGGAGGTACGGGGAGCTGTTTTTT

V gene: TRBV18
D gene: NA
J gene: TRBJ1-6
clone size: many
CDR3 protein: CASSPASSEGSPLHF
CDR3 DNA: TGTGCCAGCTCACCAGCCTCCTCCGAGGGATCACCCCTCCACTTT

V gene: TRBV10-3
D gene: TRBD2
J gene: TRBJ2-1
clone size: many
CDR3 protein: CAISESGLAGYNEQFF
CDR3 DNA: TGTGCCATCAGTGAGTCGGGACTAGCGGGATATAATGAGCAGTTCTTC

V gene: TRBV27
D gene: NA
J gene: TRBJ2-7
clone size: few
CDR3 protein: CASSLGQGLYF
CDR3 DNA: TGTGCCAGCAGTCTAGGTCAGGGGCTGTACTTC

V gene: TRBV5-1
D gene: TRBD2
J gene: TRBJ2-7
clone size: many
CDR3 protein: CASSLEGAGADEQYF
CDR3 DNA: TGCGCCAGCAGCTTGGAAGGGGCGGGAGCGGACGAGCAGTACTTC

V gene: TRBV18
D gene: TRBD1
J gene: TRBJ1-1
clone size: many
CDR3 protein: CASSPVGTGGSWTEAFF
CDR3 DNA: TGTGCCAGCTCACCGGTAGGGACAGGGGGCTCTTGGACTGAAGCTTTCTTT

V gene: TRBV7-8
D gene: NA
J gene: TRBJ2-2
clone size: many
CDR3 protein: CASSPDPKGELFF
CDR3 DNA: TGTGCCAGCAGCCCCGACCCGAAAGGGGAGCTGTTTTTT

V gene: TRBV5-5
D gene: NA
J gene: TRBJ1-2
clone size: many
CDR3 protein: CASSFDRFGGYTF
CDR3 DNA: TGTGCCAGCAGCTTCGACAGGTTTGGTGGCTACACCTTC

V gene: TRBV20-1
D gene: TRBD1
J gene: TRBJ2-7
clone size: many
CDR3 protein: CSAGTETSYEQYF
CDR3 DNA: TGCAGTGCCGGGACAGAGACCTCCTACGAGCAGTACTTC

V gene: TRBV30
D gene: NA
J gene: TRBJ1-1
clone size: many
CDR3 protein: CAWRNRAPDTEAFF
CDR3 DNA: TGTGCCTGGAGAAACAGGGCCCCGGACACTGAAGCTTTCTTT

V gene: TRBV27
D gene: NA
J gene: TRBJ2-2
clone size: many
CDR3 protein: CASSFMNTGELFF
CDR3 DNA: TGTGCCAGCAGTTTTATGAACACCGGGGAGCTGTTTTTT

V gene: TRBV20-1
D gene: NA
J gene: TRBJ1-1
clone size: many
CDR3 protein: CSARMDWNTEAFF
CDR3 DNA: TGCAGTGCTCGCATGGACTGGAACACTGAAGCTTTCTTT

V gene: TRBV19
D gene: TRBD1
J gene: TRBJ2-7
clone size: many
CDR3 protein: CASSRTGTAYEQYF
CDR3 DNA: TGTGCCAGTAGTCGTACCGGGACAGCCTACGAGCAGTACTTC

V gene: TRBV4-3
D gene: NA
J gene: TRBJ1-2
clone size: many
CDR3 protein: CASSQDSGTPYGYTF
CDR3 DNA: TGCGCCAGCAGCCAAGACTCAGGGACCCCCTATGGCTACACCTTC

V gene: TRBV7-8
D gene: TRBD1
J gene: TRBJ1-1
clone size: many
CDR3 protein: CASSLITGGWDTEAFF
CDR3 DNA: TGTGCCAGCAGCTTAATAACAGGGGGCTGGGACACTGAAGCTTTCTTT

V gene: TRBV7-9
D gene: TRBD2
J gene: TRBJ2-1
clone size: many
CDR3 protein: CASSWTSGRLDEQFF
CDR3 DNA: TGTGCCAGCAGCTGGACTAGCGGGAGGTTGGATGAGCAGTTCTTC

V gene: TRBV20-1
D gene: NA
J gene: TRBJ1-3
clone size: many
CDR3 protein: CSATVGTGNTIYF
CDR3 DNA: TGCAGTGCTACGGTAGGGACTGGAAACACCATATATTTT

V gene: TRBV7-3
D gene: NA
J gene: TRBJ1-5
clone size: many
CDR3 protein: CASSLTGGSNQPQHF
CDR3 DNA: TGTGCCAGCAGCTTAACAGGGGGAAGCAATCAGCCCCAGCATTTT

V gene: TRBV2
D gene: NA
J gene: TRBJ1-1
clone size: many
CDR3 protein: CASSERTANTEAFF
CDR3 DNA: TGTGCCAGCAGTGAAAGGACGGCGAACACTGAAGCTTTCTTT

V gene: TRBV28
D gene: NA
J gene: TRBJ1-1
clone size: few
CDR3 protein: CASSLWISGRHTEAFF
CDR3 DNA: TGTGCCAGCAGTTTATGGATTTCCGGCCGACACACTGAAGCTTTCTTT

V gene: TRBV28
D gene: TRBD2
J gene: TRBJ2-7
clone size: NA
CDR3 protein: CASRTYLAGYYEQYF
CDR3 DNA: TGTGCCAGCAGGACGTATCTAGCGGGATACTACGAGCAGTACTTC

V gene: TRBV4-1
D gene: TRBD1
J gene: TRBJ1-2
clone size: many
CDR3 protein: CASSHPGTGSGYTF
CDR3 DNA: TGCGCCAGCAGCCATCCCGGGACAGGGAGCGGCTACACCTTC

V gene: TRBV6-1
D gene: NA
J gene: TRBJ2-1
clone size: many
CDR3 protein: CASHDPWGAFNEQFF
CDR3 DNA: TGTGCCAGCCATGACCCGTGGGGCGCGTTCAATGAGCAGTTCTTC

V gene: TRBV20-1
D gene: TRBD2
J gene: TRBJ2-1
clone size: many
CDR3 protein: CSAGLAGGRHEQFF
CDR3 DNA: TGCAGTGCTGGACTAGCGGGGGGGCGGCATGAGCAGTTCTTC

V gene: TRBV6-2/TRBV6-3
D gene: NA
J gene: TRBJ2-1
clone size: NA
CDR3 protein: CASSAGNSYNEQFF
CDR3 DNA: TGTGCCAGCAGTGCCGGGAATTCCTACAATGAGCAGTTCTTC

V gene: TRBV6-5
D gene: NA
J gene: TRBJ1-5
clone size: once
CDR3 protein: CASSSAGRTNQPQHF
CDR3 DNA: TGTGCCAGCAGTTCCGCGGGACGGACTAATCAGCCCCAGCATTTT

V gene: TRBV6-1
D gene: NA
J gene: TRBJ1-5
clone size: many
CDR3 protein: CASCHSNQPQHF
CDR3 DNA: TGTGCCAGCTGTCATAGCAATCAGCCCCAGCATTTT

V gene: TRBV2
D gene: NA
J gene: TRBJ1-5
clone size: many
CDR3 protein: CASRGEPGYREVGNQPQHF
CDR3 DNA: TGTGCCAGCAGGGGGGAGCCAGGTTATAGGGAGGTTGGCAATCAGCCCCAGCATTTT

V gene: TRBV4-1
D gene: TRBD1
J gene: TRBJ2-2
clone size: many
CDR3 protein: CASSQWQGQANTGELFF
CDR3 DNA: TGCGCCAGCAGCCAATGGCAGGGACAGGCTAACACCGGGGAGCTGTTTTTT

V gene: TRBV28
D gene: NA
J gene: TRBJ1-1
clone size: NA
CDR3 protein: CASSSSQGPGTEAFF
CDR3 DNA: TGTGCCAGCAGTTCGAGCCAGGGTCCAGGCACTGAAGCTTTCTTT

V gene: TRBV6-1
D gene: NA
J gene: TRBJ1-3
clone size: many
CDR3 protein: CATFDSRHSSGNTIYF
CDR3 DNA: TGTGCCACCTTCGACAGCCGGCACTCCTCTGGAAACACCATATATTTT

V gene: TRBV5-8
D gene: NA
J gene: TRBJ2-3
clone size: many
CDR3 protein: CASSSPVDTQYF
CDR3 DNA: TGTGCCAGCAGCTCCCCGGTGGATACGCAGTATTTT

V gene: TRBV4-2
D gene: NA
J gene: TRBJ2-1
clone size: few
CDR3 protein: CASSRGEYSEQFF
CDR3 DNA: TGTGCCAGCAGCAGAGGGGAATATTCTGAGCAGTTCTTC